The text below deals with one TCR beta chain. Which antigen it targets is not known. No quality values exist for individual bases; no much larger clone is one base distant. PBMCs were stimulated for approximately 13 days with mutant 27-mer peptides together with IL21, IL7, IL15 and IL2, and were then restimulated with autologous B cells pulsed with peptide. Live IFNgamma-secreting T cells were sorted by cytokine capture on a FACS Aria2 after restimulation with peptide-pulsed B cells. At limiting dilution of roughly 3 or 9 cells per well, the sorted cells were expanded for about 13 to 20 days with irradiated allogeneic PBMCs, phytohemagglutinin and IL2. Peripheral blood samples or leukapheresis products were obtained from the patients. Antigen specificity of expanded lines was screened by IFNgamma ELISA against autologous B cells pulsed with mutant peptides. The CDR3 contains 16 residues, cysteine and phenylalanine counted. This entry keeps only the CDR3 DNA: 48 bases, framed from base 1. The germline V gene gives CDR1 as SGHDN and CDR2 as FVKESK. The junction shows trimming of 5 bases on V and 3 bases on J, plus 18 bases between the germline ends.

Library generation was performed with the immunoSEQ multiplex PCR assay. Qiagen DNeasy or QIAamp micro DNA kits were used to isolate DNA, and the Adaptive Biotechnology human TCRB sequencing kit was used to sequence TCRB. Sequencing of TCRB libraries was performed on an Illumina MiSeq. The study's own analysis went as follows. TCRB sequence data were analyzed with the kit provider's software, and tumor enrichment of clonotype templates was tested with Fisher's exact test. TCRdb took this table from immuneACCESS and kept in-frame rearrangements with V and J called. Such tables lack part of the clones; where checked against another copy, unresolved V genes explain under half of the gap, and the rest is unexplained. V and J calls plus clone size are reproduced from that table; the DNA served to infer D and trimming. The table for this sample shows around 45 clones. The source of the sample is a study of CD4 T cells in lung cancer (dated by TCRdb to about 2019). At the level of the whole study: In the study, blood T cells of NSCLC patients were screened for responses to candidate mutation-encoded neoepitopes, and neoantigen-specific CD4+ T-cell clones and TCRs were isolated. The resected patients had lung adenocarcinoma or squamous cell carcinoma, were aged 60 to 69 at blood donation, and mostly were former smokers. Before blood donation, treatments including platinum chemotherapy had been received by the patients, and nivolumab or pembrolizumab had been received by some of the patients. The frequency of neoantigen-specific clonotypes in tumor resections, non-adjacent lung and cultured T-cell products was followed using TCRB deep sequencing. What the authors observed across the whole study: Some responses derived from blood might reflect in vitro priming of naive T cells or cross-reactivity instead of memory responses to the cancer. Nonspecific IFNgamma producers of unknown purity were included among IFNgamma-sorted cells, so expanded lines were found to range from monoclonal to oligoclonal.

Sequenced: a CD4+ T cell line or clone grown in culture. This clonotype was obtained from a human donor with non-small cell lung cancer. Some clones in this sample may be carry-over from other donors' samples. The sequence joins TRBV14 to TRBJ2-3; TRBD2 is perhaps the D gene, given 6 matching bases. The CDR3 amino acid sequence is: CASSFLRAGGTDTQYF. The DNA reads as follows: TGTGCCAGCAGCTTTCTAAGGGCCGGAGGGACAGATACGCAGTATTTT.